Detailed here is one TCR beta chain. Its specificity is unknown. This sample also contains other DNA sequences that code for the same CDR3. Profiled with immunoSEQ multiplex PCR; TCRdb holds only in-frame clones, not every one. The table lists 950,000 to 1,100,000 clones, around 74% of them singletons. Negatively enriched CD4+ T cells were divided by CD45RA into naive and memory. The data belong to a study of shared clonotypes between healthy human individuals. Study conclusions and caveats: Shared across several donors were roughly 4.8% of the naive CD4 clonotypes.

Sequences were obtained from memory CD4+ T cells sorted from blood. The subset here: CD45RA-negative fraction. The receptor was isolated from a man aged 18 to 35 in good health.

The CDR3 is CASRRLAGAYEQYF. The CDR3, as DNA: TGTGCCTCAAGACGGCTAGCGGGAGCCTACGAGCAGTACTTC. The rearrangement joins TRBV6-5 to TRBJ2-7; 10 bases are a match to TRBD2. The J segment lost 2 bases and the V segment lost 11 bases, leaving 9 bases of the junction unmatched. Germline values: CDR1 MNHEY, CDR2 SVGAGI. The CDR3 is 14 residues long.